This T cell receptor beta chain comes out of a study of blood T cell repertoires in COVID-19. Some clones are missing from TCRdb's copy, which holds only in-frame ones; the method was immunoSEQ multiplex PCR. The sample holds fewer than 350,000 clones, around 90% seen once. This CDR3 is 15 amino acids long. Germline CDR1 reads SGHVS; CDR2 reads FNYEAQ. V lost 0 bases, J lost 3 bases, and 3 bases stayed unmatched. Assignments of participants to cohorts depended upon their own reported clinical history. Sequenced material: PBMCs or T cells enriched from blood (not recorded which). The chain has TRBV7-6 and TRBJ2-7, with 9 bases lining up with TRBD1. This receptor was identified in a woman under 30 with acute COVID-19. The CDR3 region has the DNA TGTGCCAGCAGCTTAGCGGAGACAGGGGGCTACGAGCAGTACTTC. It yields the protein CASSLAETGGYEQYF.